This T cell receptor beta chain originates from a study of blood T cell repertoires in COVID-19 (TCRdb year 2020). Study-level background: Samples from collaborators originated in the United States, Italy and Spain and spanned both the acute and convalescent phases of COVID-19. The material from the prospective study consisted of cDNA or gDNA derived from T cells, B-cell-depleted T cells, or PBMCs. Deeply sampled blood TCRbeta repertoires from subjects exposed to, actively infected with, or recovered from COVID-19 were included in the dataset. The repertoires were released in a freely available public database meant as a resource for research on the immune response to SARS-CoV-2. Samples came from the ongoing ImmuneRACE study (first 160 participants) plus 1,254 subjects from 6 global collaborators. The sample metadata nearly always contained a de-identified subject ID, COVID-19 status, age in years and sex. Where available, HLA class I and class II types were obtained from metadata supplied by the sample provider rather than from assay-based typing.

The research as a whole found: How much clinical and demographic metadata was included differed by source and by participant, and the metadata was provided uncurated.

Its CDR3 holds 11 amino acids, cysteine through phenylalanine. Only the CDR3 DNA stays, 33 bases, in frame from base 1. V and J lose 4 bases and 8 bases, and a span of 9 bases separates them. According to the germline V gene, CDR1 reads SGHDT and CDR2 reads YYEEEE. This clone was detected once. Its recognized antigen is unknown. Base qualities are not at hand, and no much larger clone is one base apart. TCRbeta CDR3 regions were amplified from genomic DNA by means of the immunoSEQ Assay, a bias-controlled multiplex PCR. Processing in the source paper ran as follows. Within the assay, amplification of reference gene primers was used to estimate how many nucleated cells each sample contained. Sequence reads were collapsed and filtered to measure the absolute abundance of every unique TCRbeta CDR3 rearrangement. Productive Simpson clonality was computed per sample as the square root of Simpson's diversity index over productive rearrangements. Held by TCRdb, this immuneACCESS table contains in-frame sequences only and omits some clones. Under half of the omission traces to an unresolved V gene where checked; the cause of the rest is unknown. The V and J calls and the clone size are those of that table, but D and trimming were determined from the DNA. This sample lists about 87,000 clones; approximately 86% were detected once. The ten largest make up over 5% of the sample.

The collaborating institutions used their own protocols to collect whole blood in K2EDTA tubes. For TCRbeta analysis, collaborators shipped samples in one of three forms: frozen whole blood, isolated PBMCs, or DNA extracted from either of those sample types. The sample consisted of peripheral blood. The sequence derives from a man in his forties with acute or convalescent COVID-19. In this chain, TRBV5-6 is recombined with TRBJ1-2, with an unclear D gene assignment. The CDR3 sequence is CASSQREGYTF. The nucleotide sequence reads TGTGCCAGCAGCCAACGTGAGGGCTACACCTTC.